This T cell receptor (beta chain) was observed in a study of naive and memory T cell subsets. Study observations and caveats: The power law exponent of TCR abundance differed between naive and memory cells. Over 95% of naive TCR sequences appeared only once after error correction, unlike memory subsets. Clonotypes are single alpha or beta chains, not paired receptors.

This clonotype appeared a few times. The antigen is not known. Two oligonucleotides, mixed equimolar, formed the beta constant-region primer covering TRBC1 and TRBC2. The ligated cDNA underwent four PCR rounds using SP2 and nested alpha and beta constant-region primers. MiXCR, run by TCRdb on the UMI-ligation and nested PCR reads, gives a single entry per CDR3 protein. This table has 130,000 or so distinct CDR3 sequences, 35% to 40% appearing once. This TCR derives from a human donor in good health. The sequenced sample was central memory CD4+ T cells from blood.

The CDR3 DNA reads TGTGCCAGCTCACCGGGGGCGAGGGGCACTGAAGCTTTCTTT. Residues: CASSPGARGTEAFF. This chain uses TRBV18 with TRBJ1-1; a weak D match, TRBD1 (6 bases). The CDR3 has 14 residues. Germline V gives CDR1 KGHSH, CDR2 LQKENI. V was pared by 3 bases and J by 4 bases, with 12 bases between.